The 30 T cell receptor beta chains presented below share a single source sample, sequenced in a study of early T cells in non-severe SARS-CoV-2 infection. TCRdb independently ran MiXCR on the 5' RACE reads; one entry per CDR3 protein. The sample holds tens of thousands of distinct CDR3 sequences; 10% to 13% are singletons and the top ten take 5.5% to 7%. The sample consisted of whole blood. These receptors originate from an adult who was a healthcare worker with PCR-confirmed SARS-CoV-2 infection or an uninfected control (not recorded which).

Written as DNA, the CDR3 is TGCAGTGCTAGAGACCCCCGGACGGGAGGTTACGAGCAGTACTTC. Its protein product is CSARDPRTGGYEQYF. The chain carries TRBV20-1 and TRBJ2-7, with 7 positions matching TRBD2. This CDR3 contains 15 residues. V was pared by 0 bases and J by 4 bases, with 9 bases of the junction left unmatched. Per the germline V gene, CDR1 is DFQATT and CDR2 is SNEGSKA (reference sequence).

The V and J genes are TRBV15 and TRBJ2-7; 10 bases line up with TRBD2. Unmatched junction bases numbered 8, after V lost 0 bases and J lost 3 bases. Germline lookup yields CDR1 LNHNV and CDR2 YYDKDF (reference sequence). CDR3 length: 17 amino acids. The CDR3 loop is CATSRDPSGRALYEQYF. CDR3 nucleotides: TGTGCCACCAGCAGAGACCCCAGCGGGAGGGCCCTCTACGAGCAGTACTTC.

This clonotype occurred once. V usage is TRBV5-4 and J usage is TRBJ2-5; TRBD2 matches at 10 bases. Trimming cost V 6 bases and J 5 bases; bases outside gene matches: 7. This CDR3 spans 14 amino acids. Germline CDR1 and CDR2: SGHNT and YYREEE (reference sequence). In DNA form, the CDR3 reads TGTGCCAGCAAAGTAAGCGGGAGGGATGAGACCCAGTACTTC. Its translation: CASKVSGRDETQYF.

This clonotype was counted at least ten times. This sequence joins TRBV5-6 and TRBJ2-7, with D hard to call. The CDR3 totals 13 residues. Germline CDR1 reads SGHDT; CDR2 reads YYEEEE. V lost 4 bases, J lost 6 bases, and 14 bases lay in between. The CDR3 spells CASSPDPPGEQYF. CDR3 sequence (DNA): TGTGCCAGCAGCCCGGACCCGCCCGGCGAGCAGTACTTC.

In this sample, this clonotype turned up many times. CDR3 DNA sequence: TGTGCCAGCAGTAACGGACAGGGGGCGAGTGAAGCTTTCTTT. It codes for CASSNGQGASEAFF. The chain recombines TRBV6-6 with TRBJ1-1, with 11 positions matching TRBD1. Germline lookup yields CDR1 MNHNY and CDR2 SVGAGI (reference sequence). V shed 5 bases and J 7 bases; nucleotides not matched to a gene: 6. The CDR3 covers 14 residues.

A few counts support this clonotype. The chain uses TRBV29-1 and TRBJ2-5; 9 bases match TRBD2. The CDR3 loop spans 14 amino acids. Germline CDR1 and CDR2: SQVTM and ANQGSEA. The V segment lost 4 bases and the J segment 5 bases; nucleotides outside the gene matches: 8. This chain's CDR3 is CSVGVSGGSETQYF. The CDR3 nucleotides are TGCAGCGTTGGGGTTAGCGGGGGCTCGGAGACCCAGTACTTC.

The rearrangement uses TRBV7-9 and TRBJ2-3, with TRBD2 matching over 13 bases. Germline loops: CDR1 SEHNR, CDR2 FQNEAQ (reference sequence). The CDR3 is 17 residues long. The junction had 10 bases not matched to a gene; V was cut back by 4 bases and J by 6 bases. CDR3 coding DNA: TGTGCCAGCAGCTCCCGGACTAGCGGGAGCTTAAGTGATACGCAGTATTTT. Protein product: CASSSRTSGSLSDTQYF.

This clonotype was counted many times. This chain joins TRBV29-1 and TRBJ1-2, with no clear D. The CDR3 is 13 amino acids. Trimming took 7 bases from V and 0 from J, leaving 12 bases between them. Per germline, CDR1 SQVTM and CDR2 ANQGSEA. In DNA form, the CDR3 reads TGCAGCGCCCTTTGGGTTTCTAACTATGGCTACACCTTC. Translating it yields CSALWVSNYGYTF.

This clonotype was detected many times. V gene TRBV9 combines with J gene TRBJ2-7; no reliable D call. Germline V lookup: CDR1 SGDLS, CDR2 YYNGEE. CDR3 length equals 15 residues. V gave up 0 bases and J gave up 0 bases, with 10 bases separating them. The CDR3 sequence is CASSVELGPSYEQYF. CDR3 bases: TGTGCCAGCAGCGTAGAGTTGGGCCCCTCCTACGAGCAGTACTTC.

This clonotype was picked up many times. The CDR3 region has the DNA TGCAGTGCTAGGCCAAACAGGGGGCGAGGTGTCGCGGGTTCACCCCTCCACTTT. Translating it yields CSARPNRGRGVAGSPLHF. This chain uses TRBV20-1 with TRBJ1-6, with TRBD1 identical over 9 bases. Germline V gene lookup returns CDR1 DFQATT and CDR2 SNEGSKA (reference sequence). The ends lost 3 bases at V and 9 bases at J; junction bases unmatched: 18. The CDR3 runs to 18 residues.

This clonotype was seen many times. V gene TRBV12-3 or TRBV12-4 combines with J gene TRBJ2-1; D is unclear. This CDR3 is built from 14 residues. The V end was cut by 4 bases, the J end by 4 bases, with 11 bases between. The CDR3 region is CASSSGPPYNEQFF. The CDR3, as DNA: TGTGCCAGCAGTTCCGGGCCTCCATACAATGAGCAGTTCTTC.

This clonotype turned up a few times. V gene TRBV30 combines with J gene TRBJ2-7, with 8 bases that match TRBD1. The CDR3 consists of 13 residues. Looked up from germline, CDR1 is GTSNPN and CDR2 is SVGIG (reference sequence). The V and J ends lost 4 bases and 6 bases, in that order; junction bases with no gene match: 8. The CDR3 is CAWKGRGRPEQYF. CDR3 bases: TGTGCCTGGAAGGGCAGGGGGCGCCCCGAGCAGTACTTC.

This clonotype was recorded at least ten times. This rearrangement joins TRBV7-9 to TRBJ2-7, with D unresolved. V shed 2 bases and J shed 2 bases, with 4 bases lying between them. Germline V CDR1 and CDR2: SEHNR, FQNEAQ (reference sequence). The CDR3 totals 12 residues. In DNA, the CDR3 is TGTGCCAGCAGCTTAATTGCCTACGAGCAGTACTTC. Protein: CASSLIAYEQYF.

V is TRBV7-2 and J is TRBJ2-3; no clear D gene. CDR1 and CDR2 (germline): SGHTA, FQGNSA. The CDR3 spans 14 residues. Between the trimmed V and J ends, which lost 4 bases and 0 bases, there was a span of 8 bases. The CDR3 sequence: CASSSSLSTDTQYF. CDR3 sequence (DNA): TGTGCCAGCAGCTCCAGCCTAAGCACAGATACGCAGTATTTT.

This clonotype was counted many times. V usage is TRBV25-1 and J usage is TRBJ2-1; D gene uncertain. The CDR3 sequence is 15 residues long. V was pared by 2 bases and J by 7 bases, with 15 bases between. Germline V gene sequence: CDR1 MGHDK, CDR2 SYGVNS. The DNA for the CDR3 is TGTGCCAGCAGTGAACTCAATTCCCGCGCTAATGAGCAGTTCTTC. Translating gives CASSELNSRANEQFF.

This clonotype occurred many times. This chain connects TRBV4-1 to TRBJ2-5; 10 bases align to TRBD1. With V trimmed by 1 base and J by 6 bases, 14 bases remained unmatched. Germline CDR1 is MGHRA and CDR2 is YSYEKL. This CDR3 contains 18 residues. CDR3 residues: CASSQVPLGQGRGKTQYF. In nucleotides, the CDR3 is TGCGCCAGCAGCCAAGTACCCCTGGGACAGGGGCGGGGGAAGACCCAGTACTTC.

This clonotype was seen ten or more times. The chain has TRBV6-1 and TRBJ1-5; perhaps TRBD1 as D (5 bases). V was cut by 3 bases and J by 6 bases, with 6 bases left in between. This CDR3 has 12 amino acids. CDR1 is MNHNS and CDR2 is SASEGT in the germline V gene. In DNA, the CDR3 is TGTGCCAGCAGTGACAGGGCTCAGCCCCAGCATTTT. It encodes CASSDRAQPQHF.

Ten or more counts support this clonotype. The chain employs TRBV3-1 and TRBJ2-7, with 9 bases aligning to TRBD1. The germline CDR1 and CDR2 sequences are LGHDT and YNNKEL (reference sequence). Germline trimming cut 6 bases from V and 0 bases from J; bases unmatched to any gene: 9. The CDR3 extends over 16 amino acids. The CDR3 DNA follows: TGTGCCAGCAGTCGGGGACAGGGATCCAGCTCCTACGAGCAGTACTTC. It codes for CASSRGQGSSSYEQYF.

This chain links TRBV19 with TRBJ1-4; D is possibly TRBD1 (5 bases). Germline V gene data show CDR1 as LNHDA and CDR2 as SQIVND (reference sequence). Trimming left V 5 bases short and J 2 bases short, with 12 bases between. This CDR3 spans 15 amino acids. The CDR3, as DNA: TGTGCCAGTAGTGAAATAGGGGCGACTAATGAAAAACTGTTTTTT. It is translated as CASSEIGATNEKLFF.

This clonotype was observed at least ten times. The rearrangement uses TRBV10-1 and TRBJ2-1; no reliable D call. Germline V lookup: CDR1 WNHNN, CDR2 SYGVQD (reference sequence). V gave up 4 bases and J gave up 1 base, with 8 bases separating them. This CDR3 has 14 amino acids. This CDR3 is CASSAGLSYNEQFF. The CDR3 DNA is TGCGCCAGCAGTGCTGGGTTGTCCTACAATGAGCAGTTCTTC.

The chain links TRBV20-1 to TRBJ2-1; TRBD2 matches 10 bases. V lost 6 bases, J lost 8 bases, and 7 bases stayed unmatched. The CDR3 contains 13 residues. Germline-derived CDR1 and CDR2 are DFQATT and SNEGSKA (reference sequence). The CDR3 sequence is CSALSGTSDEQFF. The DNA for the CDR3 is TGCAGTGCCCTTTCTGGGACTAGCGATGAGCAGTTCTTC.

The J gene is TRBJ1-1, the V gene TRBV5-1; D is unclear. There are 13 residues in the CDR3. The ends were cut back, 1 base at V and 1 base at J, with 5 bases in the middle. CDR1 and CDR2 (germline): SGHRS, YFSETQ. DNA of the CDR3: TGCGCCAGCAGCTTGTCTTCGAACACTGAAGCTTTCTTT. Translating gives CASSLSSNTEAFF.

In its sample, this clonotype was seen a few times. V is TRBV7-9 and J is TRBJ1-4, with 9 bases lining up with TRBD1. In germline, CDR1 is SEHNR, CDR2 FQNEAQ (reference sequence). With V trimmed by 5 bases and J by 5 bases, 12 bases remained unmatched. The CDR3 is 17 amino acids. The CDR3 DNA reads TGTGCCAGCAGCCCGGACAGGGGAAGATCGGAGAATGAAAAACTGTTTTTT. It yields the protein CASSPDRGRSENEKLFF.

The chain recombines TRBV10-3 with TRBJ2-3; 14 nucleotides line up with TRBD2. The CDR3 extends over 17 amino acids. Germline CDR1 ENHRY, CDR2 SYGVKD. V gave up 6 bases and J gave up 4 bases; unmatched junction bases: 9. CDR3 in amino acids: CAISQTSGREGADTQYF. CDR3 bases: TGTGCCATCAGCCAGACTAGCGGGAGGGAAGGAGCAGATACGCAGTATTTT.

This clonotype was detected ten times or more. The chain is built from TRBV5-6 and TRBJ2-7; 7 bases line up with TRBD2. J lost 6 bases, V lost 4 bases, and 4 bases had no gene match. The CDR3 runs 12 residues. Germline-derived CDR1 and CDR2 are SGHDT and YYEEEE. The CDR3 here is CASSRGGGEQYF. CDR3 nucleotides: TGTGCCAGCAGCCGCGGGGGAGGCGAGCAGTACTTC.

The chain uses TRBV29-1 and TRBJ2-3, with 9 bases aligning to TRBD1. The trim removed 3 bases at V and 5 bases at J, leaving 6 bases unmatched. The CDR3 contains 14 residues. Germline values: CDR1 SQVTM, CDR2 ANQGSEA. CDR3 amino acids: CSVEVGQGRDTQYF. CDR3 DNA sequence: TGCAGCGTTGAGGTCGGACAGGGGCGAGATACGCAGTATTTT.

In the case of this clonotype: Since a much larger clone is just one base distant, this may be a read error. This chain links TRBV13 with TRBJ2-7; D unresolved. CDR3 size: 12 residues. With 1 base removed from V and 2 bases from J, the gap between germline ends came to 3 bases. Germline loops: CDR1 PRHDT, CDR2 FYEKMQ (reference sequence). This CDR3 reads CASSLAAYEQYF. In DNA form, the CDR3 reads TGTGCCAGCAGCTTAGCGGCCTACGAGCAGTACTTC.

The chain employs TRBV7-3 and TRBJ2-6; a possible D gene is TRBD2 (5 bases). The CDR3 contains 18 residues. Trimming shortened V by 1 base and J by 0 bases, and 13 bases separated the two germline ends. Per germline, CDR1 SGHTA and CDR2 FQGTGA. The CDR3 DNA sequence: TGTGCCAGCAGCTTAATGCCGGGAACCCGCTCTGGGGCCAACGTCCTGACTTTC. Its translation: CASSLMPGTRSGANVLTF.

This clonotype was observed a few times. The chain couples TRBV11-2 to TRBJ2-7; D may be TRBD1 (6 bases). The V gene's germline CDR1 is SGHAT and CDR2 FQNNGV. Trimming cost V 5 bases and J 4 bases, with 18 bases left between them. The CDR3 loop spans 15 amino acids. The CDR3 region is CASSPLTGRNYEQYF. CDR3 coding DNA: TGTGCCAGCAGCCCCTTGACAGGCCGCAATTACGAGCAGTACTTC. The complete variable domain, with remaining parts taken from reference TRBV11-2 and TRBJ2-7, reads EAGVAQSPRYKIIEKRQSVAFWCNPISGHATLYWYQQILGQGPKLLIQFQNNGVVDDSQLPKDRFSAERLKGVDSTLKIQPAKLEDSAVYLCASSPLTGRNYEQYFGPGTRLTVT.

This clonotype came up many times. Sequence at one end of the junction differs from germline and may be a read error. The chain couples TRBV7-9 to TRBJ2-7, with D maybe TRBD1 (6 bases). There are 14 residues in the CDR3. Germline V gene sequence: CDR1 SEHNR, CDR2 FQNEAQ (reference sequence). CDR3 DNA sequence: TGTGCCAGCAGCTTAGGGACAGCCCCCTATGAGCAGTACTTC. This encodes CASSLGTAPYEQYF. Drawing the rest from reference TRBV7-9 and TRBJ2-7, the complete variable domain is DTGVSQNPRHKITKRGQNVTFRCDPISEHNRLYWYRQTLGQGPEFLTYFQNEAQLEKSRLLSDRFSAERPKGSFSTLEIQRTEQGDSAMYLCASSLGTAPYEQYFGPGTRLTVT.